The 30 T cell receptor beta chains in this list originate from one sample, sequenced in a study of blood T cell repertoires in COVID-19. Sequencing was performed with immunoSEQ multiplex PCR; in TCRdb, only in-frame clones are kept and a portion is missing. The data hold about 35,000 clones, with approximately 78% observed a single time. The sequenced material came from peripheral blood. The source of these receptors is an older man with active or convalescent COVID-19.

This clone was observed once. The rearrangement uses TRBV24-1 and TRBJ2-2; D might be TRBD1 (6 bases). Germline loops: CDR1 KGHDR, CDR2 SFDVKD. V lost 2 bases, J lost 6 bases, and 12 bases lay in between. The CDR3 consists of 15 residues. The CDR3 loop is CATSDWQGSSGELFF. In DNA form, the CDR3 reads TGTGCCACCAGTGATTGGCAGGGGAGTTCCGGGGAGCTGTTTTTT.

The CDR3 protein is CASSSGLVAVYGYTF. The CDR3 DNA sequence: TGTGCCAGCAGTTCAGGATTGGTCGCCGTCTATGGCTACACCTTC. The chain couples TRBV7-9 to TRBJ1-2, with D unclear. CDR3 length: 15 residues. The germline V gene encodes CDR1 SEHNR and CDR2 FQNEAQ (reference sequence). V was clipped by 6 bases and J by 4 bases, with 18 bases between them.

The chain uses TRBV7-9 and TRBJ2-7; TRBD2 aligns across 10 bases. This CDR3 spans 14 amino acids. The germline gives CDR1 SEHNR, CDR2 FQNEAQ (reference sequence). J lost 11 bases, V lost 5 bases, and 12 bases had no gene match. The CDR3 spells CASSPGLAEIREYF. As DNA, the CDR3 is TGTGCCAGCAGCCCCGGACTAGCGGAGATAAGAGAGTACTTC.

The chain has TRBV19 and TRBJ1-1, with 7 positions matching TRBD1. The CDR3 length is 14 residues. Germline V gene data show CDR1 as LNHDA and CDR2 as SQIVND (reference sequence). V dropped 3 bases and J dropped 5; count of bases not matched to a gene: 6. Here the CDR3 reads CASSIHNRGTEAFF. The CDR3 bases are TGTGCCAGTAGTATTCATAACAGGGGAACTGAAGCTTTCTTT.

The rearrangement joins TRBV19 to TRBJ2-1; D gene uncertain. Germline V gives CDR1 LNHDA, CDR2 SQIVND (reference sequence). The V end was cut by 7 bases, the J end by 12 bases, with 22 bases between. The CDR3 consists of 14 residues. CDR3 bases: TGTGCCAGTACAAGCTCATTTCACCGAGGCTCGCAGTTCTTC. Its translation is CASTSSFHRGSQFF.

The chain links TRBV14 to TRBJ2-3; TRBD2 matches 13 bases. The germline V gene encodes CDR1 SGHDN and CDR2 FVKESK. The CDR3 runs to 14 residues. Unmatched junction bases numbered 1, after V lost 4 bases and J lost 6 bases. The CDR3 DNA follows: TGTGCCAGCAGCCGGACTAGCGGGAGTGATACGCAGTATTTT. Protein sequence: CASSRTSGSDTQYF. Drawing the rest from reference TRBV14 and TRBJ2-3, the complete variable domain is EAGVTQFPSHSVIEKGQTVTLRCDPISGHDNLYWYRRVMGKEIKFLLHFVKESKQDESGMPNNRFLAERTGGTYSTLKVQPAELEDSGVYFCASSRTSGSDTQYFGPGTRLTVL.

The rearrangement joins TRBV5-1 to TRBJ1-1, with 7 bases lining up with TRBD1. Germline V lookup: CDR1 SGHRS, CDR2 YFSETQ. V was pared by 4 bases and J by 4 bases, with 7 bases of the junction left unmatched. The CDR3 has 14 amino acids. The CDR3 region is CASSDRQGVTEAFF. In nucleotides, the CDR3 is TGCGCCAGCAGCGACCGACAGGGTGTCACTGAAGCTTTCTTT. The complete variable domain, with remaining parts taken from reference TRBV5-1 and TRBJ1-1, reads KAGVTQTPRYLIKTRGQQVTLSCSPISGHRSVSWYQQTPGQGLQFLFEYFSETQRNKGNFPGRFSGRQFSNSRSEMNVSTLELGDSALYLCASSDRQGVTEAFFGQGTRLTVV.

The chain joins TRBV12-3 or TRBV12-4 to TRBJ2-1; the D is unclear. CDR3 size: 11 residues. V was pared by 3 bases and J by 6 bases, with 3 bases between. The CDR3 loop reads CASSFGNEQFF. CDR3 in DNA: TGTGCCAGCAGTTTCGGCAATGAGCAGTTCTTC.

The chain employs TRBV19 and TRBJ2-3, with 7 bases identical to TRBD2. CDR1 LNHDA and CDR2 SQIVND come from the germline V gene (reference sequence). Trimming removed 6 bases from V and 0 bases from J; junction bases left unmatched: 3. CDR3 length: 14 residues. CDR3 sequence (DNA): TGTGCCAGTAGGAGCGGGATGAGCACAGATACGCAGTATTTT. Protein product: CASRSGMSTDTQYF.

The chain is built from TRBV7-9 and TRBJ2-7, with TRBD1 matching over 8 bases. V dropped 5 bases and J dropped 6; count of bases not matched to a gene: 3. The CDR3 is made up of 12 amino acids. Germline V CDR1 and CDR2: SEHNR, FQNEAQ (reference sequence). In nucleotides, the CDR3 is TGTGCCAGCAGCGAGACAGGGGTCGAGCAGTACTTC. It encodes CASSETGVEQYF.

The rearrangement links TRBV28 to TRBJ1-5; the D gene is possibly TRBD1 (6 bases). The V end lost 8 bases, the J end lost 11 bases, and 13 bases lay between the germline ends. CDR3 length: 11 residues. Germline CDR1 reads MDHEN; CDR2 reads SYDVKM. The CDR3 DNA sequence: TGTGCCAGCGGACCACAGGGTACCCAGCATTTT. Translation: CASGPQGTQHF. Full variable domain (remainder filled in from reference TRBV28 and TRBJ1-5): DVKVTQSSRYLVKRTGEKVFLECVQDMDHENMFWYRQDPGLGLRLIYFSYDVKMKEKGDIPEGYSVSREKKERFSLILESASTNQTSMYLCASGPQGTQHFGDGTRLSIL.

To note about this clone: At the DNA level, this CDR3 is encoded by other sequences in the same sample as well. The chain is built from TRBV5-1 and TRBJ2-7; 9 nucleotides agree with TRBD2. There are 16 residues in the CDR3. Germline V gives CDR1 SGHRS, CDR2 YFSETQ. The V gene end was trimmed by 5 bases and the J gene end by 3 bases; junction bases not matched to a gene: 12. CDR3 in DNA: TGCGCCAGCAGTCCTGGGAGCGGGAGGTCAAACTACGAGCAGTACTTC. This codes for CASSPGSGRSNYEQYF.

By share, this clone counts as medium-sized. The chain employs TRBV11-3 and TRBJ2-5; D gene uncertain. Trimming shortened V by 3 bases and J by 7 bases, and 9 bases separated the two germline ends. This CDR3 has 12 residues. Germline V lookup: CDR1 SGHNT, CDR2 YENEEA. The CDR3 DNA reads as TGTGCCAGCAGCTTCCCCCACGGGACCCAGTACTTC. Translating it yields CASSFPHGTQYF.

This clone appeared a single time. This chain links TRBV24-1 with TRBJ2-3, with D uncertain. CDR3 size: 15 residues. Germline assignment: CDR1 KGHDR and CDR2 SFDVKD. Deletions cut 1 base from V and 1 base from J, with 8 bases between. CDR3 in amino acids: CATSDFPPGTDTQYF. The CDR3 DNA is TGTGCCACCAGTGATTTTCCGCCGGGCACAGATACGCAGTATTTT.

This chain uses TRBV7-9 with TRBJ2-5, with 12 bases identical to TRBD1. The CDR3 has 15 residues. Germline lookup yields CDR1 SEHNR and CDR2 FQNEAQ (reference sequence). V was pared by 5 bases and J by 5 bases, with 6 bases of the junction left unmatched. CDR3 in amino acids: CASSPGTGGHETQYF. The CDR3 coding sequence is TGTGCCAGCAGCCCCGGGACAGGGGGCCATGAGACCCAGTACTTC.

This chain links TRBV5-1 with TRBJ2-7; 8 nucleotides line up with TRBD1. Germline trimming cut 3 bases from V and 4 bases from J; bases unmatched to any gene: 0. The CDR3 is 12 residues long. Germline V CDR1 and CDR2: SGHRS, YFSETQ. CDR3 nucleotide sequence: TGCGCCAGCAGCTGGACAGGGTACGAGCAGTACTTC. Amino acid sequence: CASSWTGYEQYF.

The chain employs TRBV19 and TRBJ1-2, with a possible D match to TRBD1 (6 bases). The CDR3 spans 16 residues. Trimming shortened V by 4 bases and J by 1 base, and 16 bases separated the two germline ends. The germline gives CDR1 LNHDA, CDR2 SQIVND (reference sequence). CDR3 in amino acids: CASSKMRGGLNYGYTF. In DNA form, the CDR3 reads TGTGCCAGTAGTAAAATGCGGGGGGGGCTTAACTATGGCTACACCTTC.

The J gene is TRBJ1-1, the V gene TRBV5-1; 8 nucleotides line up with TRBD1. After removal of 5 bases from V and 13 bases from J, the junction contained 16 bases not matched to a gene. Germline V gives CDR1 SGHRS, CDR2 YFSETQ. This CDR3 has 14 residues. The CDR3 region has the DNA TGCGCCAGCAGTTCACAGGGGGGGGACCGCCAGTTTTTCTTT. As protein: CASSSQGGDRQFFF.

The V call is TRBV4-3, the J call TRBJ2-7; no reliable D call. CDR3 length equals 15 residues. The V and J ends lost 0 bases and 6 bases respectively, with 15 bases between them. Per germline, CDR1 LGHNA and CDR2 YSLEER. The DNA for the CDR3 is TGCGCCAGCAGCCAAGAGAGGATTAGCTTGGGCGAGCAGTACTTC. Translated, it gives CASSQERISLGEQYF.

The CDR3 reads CATSDGQLAEGDEQFF. The CDR3 region has the DNA TGTGCCACCAGTGACGGGCAACTAGCGGAGGGGGATGAGCAGTTCTTC. V usage is TRBV24-1 and J usage is TRBJ2-1; TRBD2 aligns across 8 bases. The CDR3 extends over 16 amino acids. The germline V gene has CDR1 KGHDR and CDR2 SFDVKD. V trimming: 4 bases; J trimming: 8 bases; junction bases outside the gene matches: 12.

The chain recombines TRBV9 with TRBJ1-1, with a possible D match to TRBD1 (5 bases). Germline V gene data show CDR1 as SGDLS and CDR2 as YYNGEE. CDR3 length: 14 residues. V lost 0 bases to trimming and J lost 6 bases, with 12 bases between them. This CDR3 is CASSVGSRGSEAFF. Here the CDR3 DNA reads TGTGCCAGCAGCGTAGGCTCAAGGGGTTCTGAAGCTTTCTTT. Together with reference TRBV9 and TRBJ1-1, the CDR3 gives the full variable domain: DSGVTQTPKHLITATGQRVTLRCSPRSGDLSVYWYQQSLDQGLQFLIQYYNGEERAKGNILERFSAQQFPDLHSELNLSSLELGDSALYFCASSVGSRGSEAFFGQGTRLTVV.

CDR3: CASGMAGSHTEAFF. For the CDR3, the DNA is TGTGCCAGCGGAATGGCCGGGTCGCACACTGAAGCTTTCTTT. The V and J genes are TRBV6-5 and TRBJ1-1, with unresolved D. CDR3 size: 14 residues. Germline V CDR1 and CDR2: MNHEY, SVGAGI. V was shortened by 8 bases and J by 3 bases, with 16 bases between the two germline ends.

This chain links TRBV19 with TRBJ1-1; D might be TRBD1 (6 bases). V shed 5 bases and J shed 0 bases, with 13 bases lying between them. Germline CDR1 LNHDA, CDR2 SQIVND (reference sequence). The CDR3 extends over 15 amino acids. The CDR3 here is CASSRQGPMNTEAFF. DNA of the CDR3: TGTGCCAGTAGTCGGCAGGGGCCCATGAACACTGAAGCTTTCTTT.

This clone was seen only a few times. V gene TRBV11-2 combines with J gene TRBJ2-7; D is ambiguous. Looked up from germline, CDR1 is SGHAT and CDR2 is FQNNGV. The CDR3 length is 13 residues. The germline V and J ends were trimmed by 1 base and 5 bases, with 9 bases remaining between them. As DNA, the CDR3 is TGTGCCAGCAGCTTAGGGGCTTGGAACGAGCAGTACTTC. This codes for CASSLGAWNEQYF. Full variable domain (missing parts from reference TRBV11-2 and TRBJ2-7): EAGVAQSPRYKIIEKRQSVAFWCNPISGHATLYWYQQILGQGPKLLIQFQNNGVVDDSQLPKDRFSAERLKGVDSTLKIQPAKLEDSAVYLCASSLGAWNEQYFGPGTRLTVT.

The chain couples TRBV5-6 to TRBJ2-7, with TRBD1 matching over 11 bases. J was trimmed by 7 bases and V by 2 bases; bases with no gene match: 5. The germline V gene encodes CDR1 SGHDT and CDR2 YYEEEE. This CDR3 contains 14 residues. CDR3 in amino acids: CASSFADRGREQYF. The CDR3 nucleotides read TGTGCCAGCAGCTTTGCGGACAGGGGGCGTGAGCAGTACTTC. Full variable domain (rest looked up from reference TRBV5-6 and TRBJ2-7): DAGVTQSPTHLIKTRGQQVTLRCSPKSGHDTVSWYQQALGQGPQFIFQYYEEEERQRGNFPDRFSGHQFPNYSSELNVNALLLGDSALYLCASSFADRGREQYFGPGTRLTVT.

V gene TRBV30 combines with J gene TRBJ2-1, with TRBD2 matching 10 bases. This CDR3 region has 12 residues. V lost 8 bases, J lost 6 bases, and 4 bases stayed unmatched. The germline V gene encodes CDR1 GTSNPN and CDR2 SVGIG (reference sequence). The chain's CDR3 is CAAAGGGNEQFF. The CDR3 nucleotides are TGTGCCGCAGCGGGAGGGGGCAATGAGCAGTTCTTC.

This clone was seen only once. This chain uses TRBV5-1 with TRBJ1-4, with 8 bases that match TRBD1. Germline loops: CDR1 SGHRS, CDR2 YFSETQ. The CDR3 loop spans 18 amino acids. Trimming at V came to 3 bases and at J to 1 base, leaving 11 bases not matched to a gene. The CDR3 loop is CASSSGLTGVKTNEKLFF. The CDR3 nucleotides are TGCGCCAGCAGCTCGGGGTTGACAGGGGTTAAAACTAATGAAAAACTGTTTTTT.

This clone was picked up a small number of times. The CDR3 sequence is CASSLSGQPYEQYF. CDR3 coding DNA: TGTGCCAGCAGTCTCTCCGGACAGCCCTACGAGCAGTACTTC. V usage is TRBV27 and J usage is TRBJ2-7; D is perhaps TRBD1 (6 bases). Trimming took 5 bases from V and 2 from J, leaving 13 bases between them. The V gene's germline CDR1 is MNHEY and CDR2 SMNVEV (reference sequence). This CDR3 is built from 14 residues.

The chain uses TRBV7-9 and TRBJ1-6, with 7 positions matching TRBD1. The CDR3 contains 13 residues. The germline gives CDR1 SEHNR, CDR2 FQNEAQ (reference sequence). The V and J ends lost 5 bases and 10 bases, in that order; junction bases with no gene match: 5. This chain's CDR3 is CASSTTGDSPLHF. The DNA of the CDR3 is TGTGCCAGCAGCACCACAGGGGACTCACCCCTCCACTTT.

There are a few counts of this clone. J is TRBJ1-4 and V is TRBV7-2; a weak D match, TRBD1 (5 bases). V lost 5 bases, J lost 6 bases, and 13 bases lay in between. The germline V gene encodes CDR1 SGHTA and CDR2 FQGNSA. This CDR3 has 14 residues. The CDR3 is CASSLRAGDEKLFF. The CDR3 coding sequence is TGTGCCAGCAGCCTCAGGGCCGGAGATGAAAAACTGTTTTTT.